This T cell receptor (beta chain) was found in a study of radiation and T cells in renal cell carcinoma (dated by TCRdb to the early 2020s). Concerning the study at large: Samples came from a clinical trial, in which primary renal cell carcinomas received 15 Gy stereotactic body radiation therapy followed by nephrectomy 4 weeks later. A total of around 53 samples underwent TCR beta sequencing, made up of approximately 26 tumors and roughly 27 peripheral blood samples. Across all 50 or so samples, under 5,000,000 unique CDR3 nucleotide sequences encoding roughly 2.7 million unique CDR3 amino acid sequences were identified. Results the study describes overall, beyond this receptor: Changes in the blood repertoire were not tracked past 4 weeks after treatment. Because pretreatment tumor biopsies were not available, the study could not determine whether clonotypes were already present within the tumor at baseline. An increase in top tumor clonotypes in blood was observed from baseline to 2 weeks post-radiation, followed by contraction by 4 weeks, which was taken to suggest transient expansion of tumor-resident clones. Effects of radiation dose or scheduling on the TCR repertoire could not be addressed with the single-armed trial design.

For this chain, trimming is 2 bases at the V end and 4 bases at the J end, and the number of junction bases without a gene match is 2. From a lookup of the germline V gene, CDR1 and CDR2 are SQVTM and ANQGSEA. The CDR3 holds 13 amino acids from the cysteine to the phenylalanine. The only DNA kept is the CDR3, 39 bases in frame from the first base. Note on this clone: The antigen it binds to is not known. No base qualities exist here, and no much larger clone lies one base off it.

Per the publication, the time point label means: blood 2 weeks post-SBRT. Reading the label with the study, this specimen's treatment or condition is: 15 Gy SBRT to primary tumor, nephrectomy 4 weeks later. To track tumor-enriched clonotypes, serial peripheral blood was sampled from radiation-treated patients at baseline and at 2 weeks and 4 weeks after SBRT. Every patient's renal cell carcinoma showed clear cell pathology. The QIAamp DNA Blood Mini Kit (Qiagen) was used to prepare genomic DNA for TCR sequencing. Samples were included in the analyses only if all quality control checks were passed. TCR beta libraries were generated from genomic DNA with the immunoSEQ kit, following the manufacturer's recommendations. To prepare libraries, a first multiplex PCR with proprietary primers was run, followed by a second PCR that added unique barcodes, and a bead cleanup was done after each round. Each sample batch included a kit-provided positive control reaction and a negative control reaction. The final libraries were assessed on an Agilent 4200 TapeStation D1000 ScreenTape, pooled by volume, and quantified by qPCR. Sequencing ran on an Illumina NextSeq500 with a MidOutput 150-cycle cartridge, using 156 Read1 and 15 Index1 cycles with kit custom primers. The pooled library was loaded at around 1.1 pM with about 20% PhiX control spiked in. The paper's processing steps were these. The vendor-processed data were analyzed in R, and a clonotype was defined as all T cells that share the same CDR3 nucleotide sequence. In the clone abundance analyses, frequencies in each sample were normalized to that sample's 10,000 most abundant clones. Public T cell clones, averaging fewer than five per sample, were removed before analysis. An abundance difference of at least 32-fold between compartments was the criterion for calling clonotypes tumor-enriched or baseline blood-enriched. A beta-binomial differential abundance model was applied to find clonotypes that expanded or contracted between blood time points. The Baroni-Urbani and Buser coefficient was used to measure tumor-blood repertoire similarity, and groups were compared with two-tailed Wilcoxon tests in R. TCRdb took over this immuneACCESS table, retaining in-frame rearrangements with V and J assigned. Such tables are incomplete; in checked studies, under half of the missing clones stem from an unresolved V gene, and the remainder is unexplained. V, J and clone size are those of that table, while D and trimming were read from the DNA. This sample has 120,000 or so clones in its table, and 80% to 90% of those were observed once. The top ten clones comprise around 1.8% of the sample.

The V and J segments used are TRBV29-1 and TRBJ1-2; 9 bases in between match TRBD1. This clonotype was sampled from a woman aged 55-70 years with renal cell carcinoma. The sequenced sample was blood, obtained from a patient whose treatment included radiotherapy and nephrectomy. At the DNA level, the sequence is TGCAGCGTTGAAAGGACAGGGGTCTATGGCTACACCTTC. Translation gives CSVERTGVYGYTF.